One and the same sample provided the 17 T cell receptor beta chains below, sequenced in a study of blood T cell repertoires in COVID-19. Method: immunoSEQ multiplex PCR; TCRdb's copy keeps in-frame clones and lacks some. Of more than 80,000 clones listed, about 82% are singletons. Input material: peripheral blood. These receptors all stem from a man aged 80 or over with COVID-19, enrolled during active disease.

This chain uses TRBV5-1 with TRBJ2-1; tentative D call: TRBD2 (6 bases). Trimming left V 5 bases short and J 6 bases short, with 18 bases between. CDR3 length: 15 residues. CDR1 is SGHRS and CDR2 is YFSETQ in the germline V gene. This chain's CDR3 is CASSLWAGKGNEQFF. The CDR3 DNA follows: TGCGCCAGCAGTTTGTGGGCGGGAAAAGGCAATGAGCAGTTCTTC. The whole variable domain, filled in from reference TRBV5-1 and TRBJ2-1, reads KAGVTQTPRYLIKTRGQQVTLSCSPISGHRSVSWYQQTPGQGLQFLFEYFSETQRNKGNFPGRFSGRQFSNSRSEMNVSTLELGDSALYLCASSLWAGKGNEQFFGPGTRLTVL.

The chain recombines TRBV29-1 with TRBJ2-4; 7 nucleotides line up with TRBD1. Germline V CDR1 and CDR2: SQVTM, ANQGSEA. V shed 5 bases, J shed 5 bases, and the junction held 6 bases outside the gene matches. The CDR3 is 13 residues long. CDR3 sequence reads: CSVTRQGQNIQYF. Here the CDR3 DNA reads TGCAGCGTTACCAGACAGGGACAAAACATTCAGTACTTC.

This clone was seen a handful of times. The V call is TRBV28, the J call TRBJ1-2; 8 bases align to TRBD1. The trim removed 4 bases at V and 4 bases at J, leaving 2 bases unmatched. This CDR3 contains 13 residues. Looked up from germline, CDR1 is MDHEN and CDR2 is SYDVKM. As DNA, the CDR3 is TGTGCCAGCAGTTACAGGGGGGGCTATGGCTACACCTTC. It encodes CASSYRGGYGYTF.

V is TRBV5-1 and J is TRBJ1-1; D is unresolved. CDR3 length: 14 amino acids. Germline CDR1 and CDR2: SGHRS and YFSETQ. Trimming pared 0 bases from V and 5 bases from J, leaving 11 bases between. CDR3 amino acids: CASSLGPGRTEAFF. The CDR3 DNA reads TGCGCCAGCAGCTTGGGACCGGGAAGGACTGAAGCTTTCTTT.

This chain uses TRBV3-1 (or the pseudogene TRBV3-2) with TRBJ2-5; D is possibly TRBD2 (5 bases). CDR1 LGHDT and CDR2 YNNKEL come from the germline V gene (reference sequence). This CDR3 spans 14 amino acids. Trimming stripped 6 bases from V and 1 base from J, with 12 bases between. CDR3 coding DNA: TGTGCCAGCAGGCTACCAGGAGGCCAAGAGACCCAGTACTTC. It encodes CASRLPGGQETQYF.

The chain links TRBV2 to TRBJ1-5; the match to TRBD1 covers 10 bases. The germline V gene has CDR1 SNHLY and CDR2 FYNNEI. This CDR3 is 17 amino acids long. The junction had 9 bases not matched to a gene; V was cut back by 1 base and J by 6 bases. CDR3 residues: CASSEGGGTGVSQPQHF. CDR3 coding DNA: TGTGCCAGCAGTGAAGGAGGTGGGACAGGGGTGAGTCAGCCCCAGCATTTT.

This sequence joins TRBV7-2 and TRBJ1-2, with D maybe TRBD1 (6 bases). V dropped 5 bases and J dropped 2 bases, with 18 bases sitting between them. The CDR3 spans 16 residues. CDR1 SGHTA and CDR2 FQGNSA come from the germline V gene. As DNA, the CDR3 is TGTGCCAGCAGCCTCCGTCCAGGGGCAACCAACTATGGCTACACCTTC. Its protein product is CASSLRPGATNYGYTF. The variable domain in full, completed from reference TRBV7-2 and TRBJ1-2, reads GAGVSQSPSNKVTEKGKDVELRCDPISGHTALYWYRQSLGQGLEFLIYFQGNSAPDKSGLPSDRFSAERTGGSVSTLTIQRTQQEDSAVYLCASSLRPGATNYGYTFGSGTRLTVV.

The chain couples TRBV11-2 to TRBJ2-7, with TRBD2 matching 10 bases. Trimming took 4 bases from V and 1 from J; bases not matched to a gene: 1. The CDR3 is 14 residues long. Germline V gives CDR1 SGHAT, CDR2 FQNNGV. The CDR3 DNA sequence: TGTGCCAGCAGCTGGACTAGCGGTTCCTACGAGCAGTACTTC. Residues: CASSWTSGSYEQYF.

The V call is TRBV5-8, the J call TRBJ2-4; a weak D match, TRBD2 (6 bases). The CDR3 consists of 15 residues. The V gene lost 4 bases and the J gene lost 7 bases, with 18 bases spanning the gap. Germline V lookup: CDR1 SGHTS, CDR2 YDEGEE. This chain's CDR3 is CASSDDRDWSNIQYF. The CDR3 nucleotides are TGTGCCAGCAGCGACGACCGGGACTGGTCGAACATTCAGTACTTC. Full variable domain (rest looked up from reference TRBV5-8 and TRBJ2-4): EAGVTQSPTHLIKTRGQQATLRCSPISGHTSVYWYQQALGLGLQFLLWYDEGEERNRGNFPPRFSGRQFPNYSSELNVNALELEDSALYLCASSDDRDWSNIQYFGAGTRLSVL.

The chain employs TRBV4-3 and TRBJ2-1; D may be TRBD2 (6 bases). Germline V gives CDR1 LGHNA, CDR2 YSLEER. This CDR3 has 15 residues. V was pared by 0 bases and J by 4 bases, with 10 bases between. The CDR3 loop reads CASSQDGTDYNEQFF. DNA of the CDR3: TGCGCCAGCAGCCAAGATGGGACTGATTACAATGAGCAGTTCTTC.

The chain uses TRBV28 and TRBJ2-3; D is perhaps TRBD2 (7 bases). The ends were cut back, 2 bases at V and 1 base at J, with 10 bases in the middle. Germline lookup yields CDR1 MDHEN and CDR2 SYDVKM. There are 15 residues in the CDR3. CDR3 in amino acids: CASSLRGGGTDTQYF. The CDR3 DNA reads TGTGCCAGCAGTTTACGCGGGGGCGGCACAGATACGCAGTATTTT.

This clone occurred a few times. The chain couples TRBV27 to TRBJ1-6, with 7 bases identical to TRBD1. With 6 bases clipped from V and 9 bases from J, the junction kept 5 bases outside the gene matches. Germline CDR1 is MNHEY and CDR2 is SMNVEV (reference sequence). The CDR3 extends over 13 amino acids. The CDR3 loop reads CASSDRDGSPLHF. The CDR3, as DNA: TGTGCCAGCAGCGACAGGGACGGTTCACCCCTCCACTTT.

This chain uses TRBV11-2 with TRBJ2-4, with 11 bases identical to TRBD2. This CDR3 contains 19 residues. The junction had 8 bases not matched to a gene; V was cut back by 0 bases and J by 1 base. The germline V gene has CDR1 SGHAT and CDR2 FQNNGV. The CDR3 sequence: CASSLELAGGGTAKNIQYF. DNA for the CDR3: TGTGCCAGCAGCTTAGAGCTAGCGGGAGGCGGGACGGCCAAAAACATTCAGTACTTC.

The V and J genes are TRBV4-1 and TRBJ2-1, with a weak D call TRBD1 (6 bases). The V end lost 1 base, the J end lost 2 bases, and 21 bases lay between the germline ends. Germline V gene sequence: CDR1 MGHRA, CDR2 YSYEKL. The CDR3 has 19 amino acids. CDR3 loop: CASSQVGLGVAGAYNEQFF. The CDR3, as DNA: TGCGCCAGCAGCCAAGTGGGTTTGGGGGTGGCAGGGGCCTACAATGAGCAGTTCTTC.

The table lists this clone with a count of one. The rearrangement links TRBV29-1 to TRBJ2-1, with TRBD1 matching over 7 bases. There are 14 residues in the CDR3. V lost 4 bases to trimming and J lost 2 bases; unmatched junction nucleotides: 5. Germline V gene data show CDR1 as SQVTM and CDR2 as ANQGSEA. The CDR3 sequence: CSVVTDRTYNEQFF. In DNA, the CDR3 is TGCAGCGTTGTGACGGACAGGACCTACAATGAGCAGTTCTTC.

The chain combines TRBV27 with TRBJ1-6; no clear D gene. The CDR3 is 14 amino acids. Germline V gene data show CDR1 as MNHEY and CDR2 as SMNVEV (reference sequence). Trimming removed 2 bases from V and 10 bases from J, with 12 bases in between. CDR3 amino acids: CASSLAGYRSPLHF. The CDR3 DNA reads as TGTGCCAGCAGTTTAGCGGGGTATCGATCACCCCTCCACTTT.

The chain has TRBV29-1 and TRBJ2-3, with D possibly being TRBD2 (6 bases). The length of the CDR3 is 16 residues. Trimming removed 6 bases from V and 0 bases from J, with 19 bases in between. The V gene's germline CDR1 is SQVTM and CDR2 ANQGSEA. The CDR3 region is CSVELRRAGSTDTQYF. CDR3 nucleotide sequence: TGCAGCGTCGAACTACGGAGGGCCGGAAGCACAGATACGCAGTATTTT.